This is a list of T cell receptor beta chains from one sample in a study of cytomegalovirus exposure and HLA in healthy donors. Generated by immunoSEQ multiplex PCR, the TCRdb table keeps only in-frame clones and is missing some. The sample has about 170,000 clones; roughly 80% are singletons. Sequenced: PBMCs. These receptors all come from a female donor in good health and CMV-seronegative. CDR3s include the opening cysteine and the closing phenylalanine or tryptophan. Each record gives: CDR3 protein, CDR3 DNA, V gene, clone size, D gene, J gene. The D gene is left open where the match is weak. A clone size is listed for some rows: how often the clone was seen (once, few, many), or a class if it is expanded.

CDR3aa: CASSVGGGGTKETQYF; CDR3nt: TGTGCCAGCAGCGTAGGGGGCGGGGGGACAAAAGAGACCCAGTACTTC; v_gene: TRBV9; abundance: NA; d_gene: TRBD2; j_gene: TRBJ2-5
CDR3aa: CASSSPQGGETQYF; CDR3nt: TGTGCCAGCAGCTCACCACAGGGGGGAGAGACCCAGTACTTC; v_gene: TRBV7-2; abundance: NA; d_gene: TRBD1; j_gene: TRBJ2-5
CDR3aa: CASSLGGQGYGYTF; CDR3nt: TGTGCCAGCAGCTTAGGTGGACAGGGCTATGGCTACACCTTC; v_gene: TRBV7-2; abundance: NA; d_gene: TRBD1; j_gene: TRBJ1-2
CDR3aa: CASSLMADSMGYTF; CDR3nt: TGCGCCAGCAGCTTGATGGCTGACAGTATGGGCTACACCTTC; v_gene: TRBV5-1; abundance: NA; d_gene: NA; j_gene: TRBJ1-2
CDR3aa: CASSPPGQGALTDTQYF; CDR3nt: TGTGCCAGCAGCCCGCCGGGACAGGGGGCTCTAACAGATACGCAGTATTTT; v_gene: TRBV7-2; abundance: NA; d_gene: TRBD1; j_gene: TRBJ2-3
CDR3aa: CATSPGIGEETDTQYF; CDR3nt: TGTGCCACCAGCCCCGGGATTGGGGAGGAGACAGATACGCAGTATTTT; v_gene: TRBV15; abundance: NA; d_gene: NA; j_gene: TRBJ2-3
CDR3aa: CASSDQGQGYNSPLHF; CDR3nt: TGTGCCAGCAGTGATCAGGGACAGGGGTATAATTCACCCCTCCACTTT; v_gene: TRBV2; abundance: NA; d_gene: TRBD1; j_gene: TRBJ1-6
CDR3aa: CASSPSGFMWYGYTF; CDR3nt: TGTGCCAGCAGCCCTTCAGGGTTTATGTGGTATGGCTACACCTTC; v_gene: TRBV11-2; abundance: NA; d_gene: NA; j_gene: TRBJ1-2
CDR3aa: CASHRVRGAYAEAFF; CDR3nt: TGTGCCAGCCATAGGGTCCGGGGAGCCTACGCTGAAGCTTTCTTT; v_gene: TRBV11-2; abundance: once; d_gene: NA; j_gene: TRBJ1-1
CDR3aa: CASSDRQGARSQPQHF; CDR3nt: TGTGCCAGCAGTGATAGACAGGGGGCGCGAAGTCAGCCCCAGCATTTT; v_gene: TRBV6-1; abundance: NA; d_gene: TRBD1; j_gene: TRBJ1-5
CDR3aa: CASSADRGHEQYF; CDR3nt: TGCGCCAGCAGCGCGGACAGGGGACACGAGCAGTACTTC; v_gene: TRBV5-1; abundance: NA; d_gene: TRBD1; j_gene: TRBJ2-7
CDR3aa: CASSTGLAGGGYEQYF; CDR3nt: TGTGCCAGCAGCACGGGACTAGCGGGGGGTGGTTACGAGCAGTACTTC; v_gene: TRBV7-2; abundance: NA; d_gene: TRBD2; j_gene: TRBJ2-7
CDR3aa: CASRSRGQNSPLHF; CDR3nt: TGTGCCAGCAGGAGCAGGGGGCAAAATTCACCCCTCCACTTT; v_gene: TRBV27; abundance: NA; d_gene: TRBD1; j_gene: TRBJ1-6
CDR3aa: CASGLAPKADSDIMNTEAFF; CDR3nt: TGTGCTAGTGGTTTGGCACCTAAGGCCGACAGTGATATCATGAACACTGAAGCTTTCTTT; v_gene: TRBV12-5; abundance: NA; d_gene: NA; j_gene: TRBJ1-1
CDR3aa: CASNPGLDKNEQFF; CDR3nt: TGCGCCAGCAACCCAGGACTAGATAAAAATGAGCAGTTCTTC; v_gene: TRBV5-1; abundance: NA; d_gene: TRBD2; j_gene: TRBJ2-1
CDR3aa: CASSLAPGQGVGEQYF; CDR3nt: TGTGCCAGCAGCTTGGCTCCGGGACAGGGGGTAGGGGAGCAGTACTTC; v_gene: TRBV5-4; abundance: NA; d_gene: TRBD1; j_gene: TRBJ2-7
CDR3aa: CASSPSGQTVETQYF; CDR3nt: TGCGCCAGCAGCCCCTCGGGTCAAACGGTGGAGACCCAGTACTTC; v_gene: TRBV5-1; abundance: NA; d_gene: NA; j_gene: TRBJ2-5
CDR3aa: CASSLARHTDTQYF; CDR3nt: TGTGCCAGCAGCTTAGCCCGACACACAGATACGCAGTATTTT; v_gene: TRBV11-2; abundance: NA; d_gene: NA; j_gene: TRBJ2-3
CDR3aa: CASSQEGGNYGYTF; CDR3nt: TGTGCCAGCAGCCAAGAGGGAGGGAACTATGGCTACACCTTC; v_gene: TRBV4-2; abundance: NA; d_gene: NA; j_gene: TRBJ1-2
CDR3aa: CASSSRTGSNSPLHF; CDR3nt: TGTGCCAGCAGCTCAAGGACAGGGAGCAATTCACCCCTCCACTTT; v_gene: TRBV5-4; abundance: few; d_gene: TRBD1; j_gene: TRBJ1-6
CDR3aa: CASSLARDPFYGYTF; CDR3nt: TGTGCCAGCAGCTTAGCGCGGGACCCCTTCTATGGCTACACCTTC; v_gene: TRBV7-2; abundance: NA; d_gene: NA; j_gene: TRBJ1-2
CDR3aa: CASGPGANQPQHF; CDR3nt: TGTGCCAGTGGGCCAGGGGCGAATCAGCCCCAGCATTTT; v_gene: TRBV19; abundance: NA; d_gene: NA; j_gene: TRBJ1-5
CDR3aa: CATSTDRAPLNEQFF; CDR3nt: TGTGCCACCAGCACAGACAGGGCTCCCCTTAATGAGCAGTTCTTC; v_gene: TRBV15; abundance: NA; d_gene: TRBD1; j_gene: TRBJ2-1
CDR3aa: CASSLTTNYNEQFF; CDR3nt: TGTGCCAGCAGCTTAACTACAAACTACAATGAGCAGTTCTTC; v_gene: TRBV7-2; abundance: NA; d_gene: NA; j_gene: TRBJ2-1
CDR3aa: CSATGDTGELFF; CDR3nt: TGCAGCGCCACCGGGGACACCGGGGAGCTGTTTTTT; v_gene: TRBV29-1; abundance: NA; d_gene: NA; j_gene: TRBJ2-2
CDR3aa: CASSSGGANYGYTF; CDR3nt: TGTGCCAGCAGCTCGGGGGGAGCTAACTATGGCTACACCTTC; v_gene: TRBV5-4; abundance: NA; d_gene: NA; j_gene: TRBJ1-2
CDR3aa: CASSFRQGLNFGNTIYF; CDR3nt: TGTGCCAGCAGCTTTCGGCAGGGTCTGAACTTTGGAAACACCATATATTTT; v_gene: TRBV7-6; abundance: NA; d_gene: NA; j_gene: TRBJ1-3
CDR3aa: CARRTSATDTQYF; CDR3nt: TGTGCCAGAAGGACTAGCGCCACAGATACGCAGTATTTT; v_gene: TRBV19; abundance: NA; d_gene: TRBD2; j_gene: TRBJ2-3
CDR3aa: CASTINPRTSGRETQYF; CDR3nt: TGTGCCAGCACTATCAACCCTAGGACTAGCGGGCGGGAGACCCAGTACTTC; v_gene: TRBV7-9; abundance: NA; d_gene: TRBD2; j_gene: TRBJ2-5
CDR3aa: CASSQDSGEGADTQYF; CDR3nt: TGCGCCAGCAGCCAAGATTCGGGGGAAGGGGCGGATACGCAGTATTTT; v_gene: TRBV4-1; abundance: few; d_gene: NA; j_gene: TRBJ2-3
CDR3aa: CASSARGTAGNTIYF; CDR3nt: TGTGCCAGCAGCGCCAGGGGAACGGCTGGAAACACCATATATTTT; v_gene: TRBV7-9; abundance: NA; d_gene: NA; j_gene: TRBJ1-3
CDR3aa: CASSLGQGSYNEQFF; CDR3nt: TGTGCCAGCAGCCTCGGACAGGGAAGCTACAATGAGCAGTTCTTC; v_gene: TRBV6-5; abundance: few; d_gene: TRBD1; j_gene: TRBJ2-1
CDR3aa: CASGAGQAGELFF; CDR3nt: TGTGCCAGCGGGGCCGGACAGGCCGGGGAGCTGTTTTTT; v_gene: TRBV28; abundance: NA; d_gene: TRBD1; j_gene: TRBJ2-2
CDR3aa: CASSVGGTGGPTGGELFF; CDR3nt: TGTGCCAGCAGCGTAGGAGGGACAGGGGGCCCCACGGGCGGGGAGCTGTTTTTT; v_gene: TRBV9; abundance: NA; d_gene: TRBD1; j_gene: TRBJ2-2
CDR3aa: CASGVTGLGTYEQYF; CDR3nt: TGTGCCAGCGGCGTTACAGGGCTGGGCACCTACGAGCAGTACTTC; v_gene: TRBV21-1; abundance: NA; d_gene: NA; j_gene: TRBJ2-7
CDR3aa: CASSNIQRGLKETQYF; CDR3nt: TGTGCCAGCAGCAACATACAGCGGGGGCTTAAAGAGACCCAGTACTTC; v_gene: TRBV14; abundance: NA; d_gene: TRBD2; j_gene: TRBJ2-5
CDR3aa: CASSQGHRGQDEKLFF; CDR3nt: TGCGCCAGCAGCCAAGGTCACAGGGGGCAAGATGAAAAACTGTTTTTT; v_gene: TRBV4-1; abundance: NA; d_gene: TRBD1; j_gene: TRBJ1-4
CDR3aa: CASSVVAGGRDGYTF; CDR3nt: TGTGCCAGCAGCGTAGTTGCAGGGGGCAGGGATGGCTACACCTTC; v_gene: TRBV9; abundance: few; d_gene: TRBD1; j_gene: TRBJ1-2
CDR3aa: CASSVEEGASSYNSPLHF; CDR3nt: TGTGCCAGCAGCGTAGAGGAGGGGGCAAGCTCCTATAATTCACCCCTCCACTTT; v_gene: TRBV9; abundance: NA; d_gene: TRBD1; j_gene: TRBJ1-6
CDR3aa: CASSVAGGPYNEQFF; CDR3nt: TGTGCCAGCAGTGTAGCGGGAGGCCCCTACAATGAGCAGTTCTTC; v_gene: TRBV6-4; abundance: NA; d_gene: TRBD2; j_gene: TRBJ2-1
CDR3aa: CASSSGGLFMNTEAFF; CDR3nt: TGTGCCAGCAGTTCTGGCGGCCTATTCATGAACACTGAAGCTTTCTTT; v_gene: TRBV28; abundance: NA; d_gene: NA; j_gene: TRBJ1-1
CDR3aa: CASSVYDRGLYNSPLHF; CDR3nt: TGTGCCAGCAGCGTCTACGACAGGGGTTTGTATAATTCACCCCTCCACTTT; v_gene: TRBV9; abundance: NA; d_gene: TRBD1; j_gene: TRBJ1-6
CDR3aa: CASSPSRGRYNQPQHF; CDR3nt: TGCGCCAGCAGCCCCTCTAGGGGCAGATACAATCAGCCCCAGCATTTT; v_gene: TRBV4-3; abundance: NA; d_gene: NA; j_gene: TRBJ1-5
CDR3aa: CASSFIRGWTGELFF; CDR3nt: TGTGCCAGCAGTTTCATACGGGGGTGGACCGGGGAGCTGTTTTTT; v_gene: TRBV27; abundance: NA; d_gene: NA; j_gene: TRBJ2-2
CDR3aa: CASSLGTSGIGVDGYTF; CDR3nt: TGTGCCAGCAGCTTAGGGACCTCGGGGATCGGTGTGGATGGCTACACCTTC; v_gene: TRBV7-9; abundance: few; d_gene: NA; j_gene: TRBJ1-2
CDR3aa: CASSRTSGSLDTDTQYF; CDR3nt: TGTGCCAGCAGCAGGACTAGCGGGAGTTTGGACACAGATACGCAGTATTTT; v_gene: TRBV7-3; abundance: few; d_gene: TRBD2; j_gene: TRBJ2-3
CDR3aa: CASSSRRREGREAFF; CDR3nt: TGTGCCAGCAGTTCACGGAGACGGGAGGGACGTGAGGCTTTCTTT; v_gene: TRBV28; abundance: once; d_gene: NA; j_gene: TRBJ1-1